One sample yielded the 9 T cell receptor beta chains listed below, sequenced in a study of regulatory T cells in long-lasting Graves disease. Arm-PCR of CDR3 regions and iRepertoire HTBI primers were used to build TCR beta libraries. TCRdb redid the calling of the multiplex PCR reads with MiXCR, one entry per CDR3 protein. Altogether some 430,000 distinct CDR3 sequences are present, approximately 21% being singletons, with the ten largest covering 7.1%. The time point: persistent/refractory GD, antithyroid drugs over 5 years with positive TRAb. Extracted RNA from PBMCs served as the source of the TCR library. Here the sequenced sample was peripheral blood mononuclear cells (PBMCs), taken when the disease was refractory, from a patient treated with antithyroid drugs. Receptor source: a female donor with Graves disease.

The table lists this clonotype with many counts. CDR3: CASSAGPQGTQPQHF. The CDR3 DNA follows: TGTGCCAGCAGTGCCGGACCGCAGGGGACTCAGCCCCAGCATTTT. V usage is TRBV2 and J usage is TRBJ1-5; maybe TRBD1 (6 bases). CDR3 size: 15 residues. CDR1 is SNHLY, CDR2 FYNNEI, per germline. V lost 4 bases and J lost 6, with 16 bases in between.

This clonotype was observed at least ten times. The chain has TRBV6-1 and TRBJ2-7, with 9 bases matching TRBD1. CDR1 and CDR2 (germline): MNHNS, SASEGT. V lost 5 bases, J lost 0 bases, and 5 bases stayed unmatched. This CDR3 contains 15 residues. The CDR3 region has the DNA TGTGCCAGCAGTACCGGGACAGGGAGCTCCTACGAGCAGTACTTC. It yields the protein CASSTGTGSSYEQYF.

This clonotype was seen repeatedly, ten times or more. V and J are TRBV12-3 or TRBV12-4 and TRBJ2-7; no reliable D call. This CDR3 is 15 amino acids long. Trimming shortened V by 5 bases and J by 0 bases, and 14 bases separated the two germline ends. Here the CDR3 reads CASSDTTLGSYEQYF. For the CDR3, the DNA is TGTGCCAGCAGTGATACCACTTTGGGCTCCTACGAGCAGTACTTC.

This clonotype has at least ten counts. The J gene is TRBJ1-1, the V gene TRBV6-5; no reliable D call. Germline V gene data show CDR1 as MNHEY and CDR2 as SVGAGI. There are 13 residues in the CDR3. Trimming removed 2 bases from V and 1 base from J, with 5 bases in between. The CDR3 sequence is CASSYAENTEAFF. The CDR3 nucleotides are TGTGCCAGCAGTTACGCAGAGAACACTGAAGCTTTCTTT.

This clonotype was observed once. The rearrangement uses TRBV7-2 and TRBJ2-1; 10 bases match TRBD2. With 5 bases clipped from V and 0 bases from J, the junction kept 7 bases outside the gene matches. Germline V gene sequence: CDR1 SGHTA, CDR2 FQGNSA. The CDR3 consists of 17 residues. CDR3 residues: CASSARLAGSSYNEQFF. In DNA form, the CDR3 reads TGTGCCAGCAGCGCACGACTAGCGGGCAGCTCCTACAATGAGCAGTTCTTC. Complete variable domain (other parts from reference TRBV7-2 and TRBJ2-1): GAGVSQSPSNKVTEKGKDVELRCDPISGHTALYWYRQSLGQGLEFLIYFQGNSAPDKSGLPSDRFSAERTGGSVSTLTIQRTQQEDSAVYLCASSARLAGSSYNEQFFGPGTRLTVL.

This clonotype showed up just a few times. The chain uses TRBV14 and TRBJ2-7; D could derive from TRBD1 or TRBD2 (5 bases each). V lost 0 bases and J 6 bases, leaving 18 bases between the germline ends. The CDR3 totals 16 residues. The germline gives CDR1 SGHDN, CDR2 FVKESK. CDR3 bases: TGTGCCAGCAGCCAAGATGTGGGCCAGGGAGCCTCCGAGCAGTACTTC. Translation gives CASSQDVGQGASEQYF.

This clonotype has more than one count but fewer than ten. The V and J genes are TRBV6-1 and TRBJ2-5; D unresolved. The CDR3 runs 13 residues. Looked up from germline, CDR1 is MNHNS and CDR2 is SASEGT. V was trimmed by 7 bases and J by 5 bases, leaving 14 bases between them. CDR3 protein: CASTIQITETQYF. CDR3 in DNA: TGTGCCAGCACTATACAGATTACCGAGACCCAGTACTTC.

This clonotype has ten or more counts. The chain couples TRBV28 to TRBJ2-7, with D possibly being TRBD1 (8 bases). Trimming took 7 bases from V and 4 from J, leaving 17 bases between them. The CDR3 is 14 residues long. Per germline, CDR1 MDHEN and CDR2 SYDVKM. The CDR3 bases are TGTGCCAGCACCCCGACAGGGGAGGGGTACGAGCAGTACTTC. This encodes CASTPTGEGYEQYF. Full variable domain (remainder filled in from reference TRBV28 and TRBJ2-7): DVKVTQSSRYLVKRTGEKVFLECVQDMDHENMFWYRQDPGLGLRLIYFSYDVKMKEKGDIPEGYSVSREKKERFSLILESASTNQTSMYLCASTPTGEGYEQYFGPGTRLTVT.

The chain links TRBV19 to TRBJ2-1, with a tentative D call TRBD2 (6 bases). The germline V and J ends were trimmed by 5 bases and 8 bases, with 19 bases remaining between them. Germline V gene sequence: CDR1 LNHDA, CDR2 SQIVND (reference sequence). The length of the CDR3 is 15 residues. The CDR3 here is CASSYSTTSPYEQFF. The CDR3 DNA follows: TGTGCCAGTAGTTACTCAACTACTAGCCCCTATGAGCAGTTCTTC.